This TCR beta chain was captured by sequencing in a study of beta chain features in type 1 diabetes. Study-wide findings and caveats: In every one of the four CD4+ subsets, TCRB CDR3s were moderately but significantly shorter in Type 1 diabetes patients. More deletions and fewer insertions at VDJ junctions were found in patients with type 1 diabetes.

Expressed TCRB transcripts got sequenced, as all isolated RNA was reverse transcribed. Clones were sequenced by immunoSEQ multiplex PCR, and TCRdb holds only the in-frame ones, with some missing. The sample includes about 150,000 clones, about 9.3% of them seen just once. With regard to this clone: What it binds is not known.

Germline-derived CDR1 and CDR2 are LNHNV and YYDKDF (reference sequence). This CDR3 is 15 amino acids long. The J segment lost 7 bases and the V segment lost 3 bases, leaving 9 bases of the junction unmatched. This chain links TRBV15 with TRBJ1-3; the match to TRBD1 covers 7 bases. The sequence was collected from a young man with type 1 diabetes. Material for sequencing was central memory CD4+ T cells from blood. The CDR3 spells CATSRGTGTANTIYF. CDR3 sequence (DNA): TGTGCCACCAGCAGGGGTACCGGGACAGCCAACACCATATATTTT.